This T cell receptor (beta chain) was sequenced during a study of blood T cell repertoires in COVID-19. Participants' own reports of clinical history determined their cohort assignment. The germline V gene encodes CDR1 LNHDA and CDR2 SQIVND (reference sequence). V was trimmed by 3 bases and J by 5 bases, leaving 13 bases between them. The CDR3 consists of 15 residues. Original data processing: Amplification from reference gene primers served as the basis for estimated nucleated cell counts. The repertoire was sequenced with immunoSEQ multiplex PCR; TCRdb's copy has only in-frame clones and lacks some. D and trimming come from the DNA, and the V and J calls and clone size come from that table. The data show roughly 290,000 clones, roughly 88% seen once.

The receptor's source is a young woman who had recovered from COVID-19. Sequencing was carried out using PBMCs or T cells enriched from blood (not recorded which). The chain is built from TRBV19 and TRBJ1-4; D gene ambiguous. The CDR3 DNA sequence: TGTGCCAGTAGTATTGAAGGAGCTCGAAATGAAAAACTGTTTTTT. Translation gives CASSIEGARNEKLFF.